Below, 24 T cell receptor beta chains from the same sample are listed, as sequenced in a study of CD8+ T cells in alopecia areata listed by TCRdb under 2018. Receptor libraries were prepared by the immunoSEQ multiplex PCR assay. RNA was extracted from all samples and reverse transcribed into cDNA, which served as template for TCR sequencing. TCRdb stores this immuneACCESS table with in-frame sequences only. Part of the clones is absent; in the studies checked, under half of the shortfall reflects unresolved V genes, and no reason is known for the rest. The sample table lists 80,000 to 100,000 clones, roughly two fifths of them with a count of one. Jointly, the top ten make up 1% to 1.5% of the sample. Sequencing was done on a sample of CD4+ T cells sorted from blood. These receptors originate from a human donor with alopecia areata.

In this sample, this clone turned up a few times. The rearrangement joins TRBV7-6 to TRBJ2-5, with 7 bases fitting TRBD2. Germline V CDR1 and CDR2: SGHVS, FNYEAQ. The CDR3 sequence is 14 residues long. V shed 1 base and J 2 bases; nucleotides not matched to a gene: 1. This CDR3 is CASSLGAGQETQYF. The CDR3 coding sequence is TGTGCCAGCAGCTTAGGAGCGGGGCAAGAGACCCAGTACTTC. Variable domain in full (rest from reference TRBV7-6 and TRBJ2-5): GAGVSQSPRYKVTKRGQDVALRCDPISGHVSLYWYRQALGQGPEFLTYFNYEAQQDKSGLPNDRFSAERPEGSISTLTIQRTEQRDSAMYRCASSLGAGQETQYFGPGTRLLVL.

The V gene is TRBV29-1, the J gene TRBJ2-1; 9 bases align to TRBD1. With 4 bases clipped from V and 4 bases from J, the junction kept 8 bases outside the gene matches. The germline V gene has CDR1 SQVTM and CDR2 ANQGSEA. The CDR3 has 15 amino acids. This CDR3 reads CSVGEPGQGYNEQFF. The CDR3 nucleotides read TGCAGCGTTGGGGAACCGGGACAGGGATACAATGAGCAGTTCTTC.

The rearrangement links TRBV7-8 to TRBJ2-3; D is perhaps TRBD1 (6 bases). Trimming removed 7 bases from V and 5 bases from J, with 25 bases in between. In germline, CDR1 is SGHVS, CDR2 FQNEAQ. The CDR3 is 17 residues long. As DNA, the CDR3 is TGTGCCAGCACCCCATCCTTTAGGGGGATTCGAGGAGATACGCAGTATTTT. Translated: CASTPSFRGIRGDTQYF.

The chain joins TRBV25-1 to TRBJ2-2; maybe TRBD1 (6 bases). The V gene's germline CDR1 is MGHDK and CDR2 SYGVNS. With 3 bases removed from V and 3 bases from J, the gap between germline ends came to 14 bases. The CDR3 sequence is 16 residues long. Written as DNA, the CDR3 is TGTGCCAGCAGTGAGGCCAAAACAGGGTACACCGGGGAGCTGTTTTTT. As protein: CASSEAKTGYTGELFF.

The V call is TRBV11-2, the J call TRBJ2-3; 14 nucleotides align to TRBD2. Germline V CDR1 and CDR2: SGHAT, FQNNGV. V shed 0 bases, J shed 1 base, and the junction held 6 bases outside the gene matches. The CDR3 runs to 19 residues. CDR3 residues: CASSLDYGTSGGRTDTQYF. For the CDR3, the DNA is TGTGCCAGCAGCTTAGATTACGGGACTAGCGGGGGACGCACAGATACGCAGTATTTT.

The gene calls are TRBV5-1 and TRBJ1-1; D is unresolved. Germline V gene lookup returns CDR1 SGHRS and CDR2 YFSETQ. The CDR3 loop spans 12 amino acids. Deletions cut 5 bases from V and 0 bases from J, with 5 bases between. The CDR3 bases are TGCGCCAGCAGGCAGGTGAACACTGAAGCTTTCTTT. Translation: CASRQVNTEAFF. Combining the CDR3 with reference TRBV5-1 and TRBJ1-1 gives the whole variable domain KAGVTQTPRYLIKTRGQQVTLSCSPISGHRSVSWYQQTPGQGLQFLFEYFSETQRNKGNFPGRFSGRQFSNSRSEMNVSTLELGDSALYLCASRQVNTEAFFGQGTRLTVV.

This clone was observed a handful of times. The chain combines TRBV29-1 with TRBJ2-7; no firm D call. Germline V lookup: CDR1 SQVTM, CDR2 ANQGSEA. This CDR3 contains 15 residues. Here the CDR3 DNA reads TGCAGGTATCTAACGAGGACGGCGGTCTCCTACGAGCAGTACTTC. This translates into CRYLTRTAVSYEQYF.

The chain is built from TRBV5-4 and TRBJ1-5; 8 positions agree with TRBD1. The CDR3 has 14 residues. Germline V gene data show CDR1 as SGHNT and CDR2 as YYREEE (reference sequence). V lost 4 bases to trimming and J lost 7 bases; unmatched junction nucleotides: 7. For the CDR3, the DNA is TGTGCCAGCAGCCCTGACAGGGGAGGCCAGCCCCAGCATTTT. Translating gives CASSPDRGGQPQHF.

The chain combines TRBV4-1 with TRBJ2-5, with D possibly TRBD2 on 6 matching bases. The ends were cut back, 0 bases at V and 9 bases at J, with 11 bases in the middle. Germline assignment: CDR1 MGHRA and CDR2 YSYEKL. This CDR3 is built from 13 residues. This CDR3 is CASSQEEGRAQYF. CDR3 bases: TGCGCCAGCAGCCAAGAGGAGGGGCGGGCCCAGTACTTC.

V usage is TRBV5-4 and J usage is TRBJ2-1, with TRBD1 identical over 11 bases. V gave up 3 bases and J gave up 4 bases; unmatched junction bases: 3. Germline CDR1 SGHNT, CDR2 YYREEE (reference sequence). This CDR3 has 15 amino acids. CDR3: CASSSGTGGYNEQFF. CDR3 coding DNA: TGTGCCAGCAGCTCCGGGACAGGGGGTTACAATGAGCAGTTCTTC.

This clone occurred a few times. The rearrangement links TRBV5-1 to TRBJ2-6, with D perhaps TRBD2 (5 bases). The CDR3 contains 16 residues. CDR1 and CDR2 from the germline V gene are SGHRS and YFSETQ. V shed 1 base and J shed 2 bases, with 10 bases lying between them. The CDR3 DNA sequence: TGCGCCAGCAGCTTGTCGGCGGGTGCTGGGGCCAACGTCCTGACTTTC. Its protein is CASSLSAGAGANVLTF.

V is TRBV29-1 and J is TRBJ2-5, with TRBD2 matching 15 bases. Germline V gene data show CDR1 as SQVTM and CDR2 as ANQGSEA. V gave up 3 bases and J gave up 2 bases; unmatched junction bases: 1. The CDR3 spans 15 residues. CDR3 region: CSVDGTSGGQETQYF. The CDR3 region has the DNA TGCAGCGTTGACGGGACTAGCGGGGGGCAAGAGACCCAGTACTTC.

The rearrangement joins TRBV7-9 to TRBJ2-5; D assignment may be TRBD1 or TRBD2 (6 bases each). V was pared by 5 bases and J by 4 bases, with 20 bases between. Germline CDR1 SEHNR, CDR2 FQNEAQ (reference sequence). This CDR3 is built from 16 residues. This chain's CDR3 is CASSPSGGGRGETQYF. The CDR3 bases are TGTGCCAGCAGCCCCTCCGGAGGGGGACGGGGAGAGACCCAGTACTTC. The full variable domain, with the rest looked up from reference TRBV7-9 and TRBJ2-5, is DTGVSQNPRHKITKRGQNVTFRCDPISEHNRLYWYRQTLGQGPEFLTYFQNEAQLEKSRLLSDRFSAERPKGSFSTLEIQRTEQGDSAMYLCASSPSGGGRGETQYFGPGTRLLVL.

As for this clone: One end of the junction is discordant with germline, which a read error may explain. This chain links TRBV7-7 with TRBJ2-7; 10 bases match TRBD1. Germline V lookup: CDR1 SSHAT, CDR2 FNYEAQ (reference sequence). This CDR3 is 16 amino acids long. This CDR3 is CASSPTTGGTEGEQYF. The CDR3 DNA reads as TGTGCTAGCAGCCCGACGACAGGGGGCACCGAGGGCGAGCAGTACTTC.

The rearrangement uses TRBV7-9 and TRBJ1-2; 7 bases agree with TRBD1. V lost 1 base to trimming and J lost 2 bases; unmatched junction nucleotides: 4. Germline lookup yields CDR1 SEHNR and CDR2 FQNEAQ (reference sequence). This CDR3 region has 15 residues. CDR3 bases: TGTGCCAGCAGCTTAGGTCCGGGACAGAACTATGGCTACACCTTC. Its translation: CASSLGPGQNYGYTF.

This chain connects TRBV9 to TRBJ2-3, with D tentatively TRBD2 (5 bases). Trimming left V 4 bases short and J 4 bases short, with 13 bases between. Germline CDR1 and CDR2: SGDLS and YYNGEE. This CDR3 spans 14 amino acids. The chain's CDR3 is CASSNGNLPDTQYF. The DNA for the CDR3 is TGTGCCAGCAGCAACGGGAACTTGCCAGATACGCAGTATTTT. Looking up the rest from reference TRBV9 and TRBJ2-3 gives the full variable domain: DSGVTQTPKHLITATGQRVTLRCSPRSGDLSVYWYQQSLDQGLQFLIQYYNGEERAKGNILERFSAQQFPDLHSELNLSSLELGDSALYFCASSNGNLPDTQYFGPGTRLTVL.

The chain joins TRBV7-2 to TRBJ1-2; perhaps TRBD1 as D (6 bases). The germline gives CDR1 SGHTA, CDR2 FQGNSA. Trimming left V 2 bases short and J 14 bases short, with 18 bases between. The CDR3 is 13 amino acids. DNA of the CDR3: TGTGCCAGCAGCTTAATGTCACAGGGTCTTAGGACCTTC. Protein product: CASSLMSQGLRTF. The whole variable domain, filled in from reference TRBV7-2 and TRBJ1-2, reads GAGVSQSPSNKVTEKGKDVELRCDPISGHTALYWYRQSLGQGLEFLIYFQGNSAPDKSGLPSDRFSAERTGGSVSTLTIQRTQQEDSAVYLCASSLMSQGLRTFGSGTRLTVV.

The chain recombines TRBV4-3 with TRBJ1-1; unclear D gene. The CDR3 has 16 amino acids. Trimming removed 4 bases from V and 1 base from J, with 16 bases in between. Germline-derived CDR1 and CDR2 are LGHNA and YSLEER. CDR3 coding DNA: TGCGCCAGCAGCCGTGAGATCAGTGTAAGGAACACTGAAGCTTTCTTT. Translating gives CASSREISVRNTEAFF.

The gene calls are TRBV4-1 and TRBJ1-1, with a weak D call TRBD1 (6 bases). Trimming pared 6 bases from V and 0 bases from J, leaving 14 bases between. This CDR3 comprises 15 residues. Germline loops: CDR1 MGHRA, CDR2 YSYEKL. This CDR3 is CASSQSRGMNTEAFF. CDR3 nucleotide sequence: TGCGCCAGCAGTCAATCCAGGGGAATGAACACTGAAGCTTTCTTT.

The table lists this clone with a few counts. This chain connects TRBV18 to TRBJ1-2; TRBD1 might be the D (5 bases). This CDR3 is built from 14 residues. Germline V gene data show CDR1 as KGHSH and CDR2 as LQKENI. Trimming removed 3 bases from V and 3 bases from J, with 11 bases in between. The CDR3 DNA is TGTGCCAGCTCACCCGGGCGGGGGGACTATGGCTACACCTTC. Translating it yields CASSPGRGDYGYTF.

The chain employs TRBV28 and TRBJ2-3; perhaps TRBD1 as D (6 bases). This CDR3 is built from 16 residues. CDR1 and CDR2 from the germline V gene are MDHEN and SYDVKM. Trimming took off 6 bases at V and 4 bases at J, with 20 bases between the two ends. The CDR3 region is CASSPLGALRADTQYF. CDR3 DNA: TGTGCCAGCAGCCCCTTGGGGGCCCTGAGGGCAGATACGCAGTATTTT.

The V gene is TRBV7-2, the J gene TRBJ1-2; D gene uncertain. CDR3 length: 14 residues. CDR1 is SGHTA and CDR2 is FQGNSA in the germline V gene. The germline V and J ends were trimmed by 1 base and 4 bases, with 10 bases remaining between them. The chain's CDR3 is CASSLGLDGYGYTF. In DNA, the CDR3 is TGTGCCAGCAGCTTAGGACTCGACGGCTATGGCTACACCTTC.

Concerning this clone: The identical CDR3 is also encoded by other nucleotide sequences in the sample. The rearrangement uses TRBV30 and TRBJ1-4, with 9 bases fitting TRBD1. J gave up 5 bases and V 3 bases, and 1 base lay outside the gene matches. Germline V CDR1 and CDR2: GTSNPN, SVGIG (reference sequence). This CDR3 contains 13 residues. DNA for the CDR3: TGTGCCTGGAGCGGACAGGGGAATGAAAAACTGTTTTTT. The encoded protein is CAWSGQGNEKLFF.

V usage is TRBV4-2 and J usage is TRBJ2-5; TRBD2 agrees at 7 bases. After removal of 4 bases from V and 1 base from J, the junction contained 6 bases not matched to a gene. Per germline, CDR1 LGHNA and CDR2 YNFKEQ. The CDR3 has 15 residues. CDR3 sequence reads: CASSPGLAAQETQYF. The CDR3 nucleotides are TGTGCCAGCAGCCCTGGCCTAGCGGCCCAAGAGACCCAGTACTTC.